These T cell receptor beta chains were read from a single sample in a study of vaccination and CD4 T cells after COVID-19. These TCRs are of unknown antigen specificity. TCRdb processed the PCR reads anew with MiXCR; each CDR3 protein has one entry. The sample carries just over 14,000 distinct CDR3 sequences, around 73% recorded once. Material for sequencing was CD4+ T cells from blood, cultured in vitro. The receptors stem from a human donor who had recovered from COVID-19. Both conserved end residues are part of each CDR3. The D gene is left open where the match is weak. Rows may omit the clone size; those that give it use once, few, many or a size class.

v_call,j_call,clone_size,d_call,cdr3_aa,cdr3_nt
TRBV20-1,TRBJ1-2,NA,NA,CSARNPVGGTNYGYTF,TGCAGTGCTAGAAACCCCGTTGGGGGAACTAACTATGGCTACACCTTC
TRBV2,TRBJ1-2,few,NA,CASTESNYGYTF,TGTGCCAGCACTGAGTCCAACTATGGCTACACCTTC
TRBV6-2/TRBV6-3,TRBJ1-5,NA,NA,CASSYSLDQPQHF,TGTGCCAGCAGTTACTCGCTGGATCAGCCCCAGCATTTT
TRBV9,TRBJ1-6,NA,TRBD1,CASSPTDRGNSPLHF,TGTGCCAGCAGCCCTACGGACAGGGGAAATTCACCCCTCCACTTT
TRBV20-1,TRBJ1-5,NA,NA,CSARDTHYSNQPQHF,TGCAGTGCTCGGGACACACACTATAGCAATCAGCCCCAGCATTTT
TRBV6-4,TRBJ1-2,NA,NA,CASSDGPYGYGYTF,TGTGCCAGCAGTGACGGACCCTATGGCTATGGCTACACCTTC
TRBV7-2,TRBJ2-7,NA,NA,CASSLWGYEQYF,TGTGCCAGCAGCTTGTGGGGCTACGAGCAGTACTTC
TRBV15,TRBJ2-7,NA,NA,CATSRDRYYEQYF,TGTGCCACCAGCAGAGACAGATACTACGAGCAGTACTTC
TRBV7-2,TRBJ1-2,NA,NA,CASSLVQGYGYTF,TGTGCCAGCAGCTTAGTGCAGGGTTATGGCTACACCTTC
TRBV19,TRBJ1-2,NA,NA,CASMPQETYGYTF,TGTGCCAGTATGCCACAGGAGACCTATGGCTACACCTTC
TRBV19,TRBJ2-5,few,NA,CASSLYQRLETQYF,TGTGCCAGTAGTCTCTACCAGCGGCTCGAGACCCAGTACTTC
TRBV20-1,TRBJ1-3,NA,NA,CSARIAAGNTIYF,TGCAGTGCGAGGATAGCAGCTGGAAACACCATATATTTT
TRBV7-2,TRBJ2-6,NA,NA,CASSPVGTSGANVLTF,TGTGCCAGCAGCCCCGTCGGGACCTCTGGGGCCAACGTCCTGACTTTC
TRBV15,TRBJ1-1,NA,TRBD1,CATSLGDSDNTEAFF,TGTGCCACCAGCCTCGGGGACAGTGATAACACTGAAGCTTTCTTT
TRBV6-2/TRBV6-3,TRBJ1-5,NA,NA,CASSYLRDTNQPQHF,TGTGCCAGCAGTTACTTACGGGACACCAATCAGCCCCAGCATTTT
TRBV6-5,TRBJ1-6,few,NA,CASSYQRQAPLHF,TGTGCCAGCAGTTACCAGAGACAGGCACCCCTCCACTTT
TRBV20-1,TRBJ2-1,few,NA,CSQLERGSSYNEQFF,TGCAGTCAACTCGAACGGGGGAGCTCCTACAATGAGCAGTTCTTC
TRBV30,TRBJ2-2,NA,NA,CAWVKGGSDTGELFF,TGTGCCTGGGTAAAGGGGGGATCAGACACCGGGGAGCTGTTTTTT
TRBV20-1,TRBJ1-2,few,NA,CSAPTPVTADGYTF,TGCAGTGCTCCGACTCCGGTTACCGCCGATGGCTACACCTTC
TRBV7-6,TRBJ1-6,once,NA,CASSLEGASTPLHF,TGTGCCAGCAGCTTAGAAGGAGCGTCGACACCCCTCCACTTT
TRBV15,TRBJ2-5,NA,NA,CATGERETQYF,TGTGCCACCGGAGAGCGAGAGACCCAGTACTTC
TRBV19,TRBJ1-2,NA,TRBD1,CASSIGRGVSYGYTF,TGTGCCAGTAGTATTGGCAGGGGGGTTTCCTATGGCTACACCTTC
TRBV4-3,TRBJ1-2,NA,NA,CASSQDGGRNYGYTF,TGCGCCAGCAGCCAAGACGGCGGCAGGAACTATGGCTACACCTTC
TRBV29-1,TRBJ2-5,few,NA,CSASPGSQETQYF,TGCAGCGCCAGCCCGGGCTCCCAAGAGACCCAGTACTTC
TRBV19,TRBJ1-2,NA,NA,CASSGPLEWRGYTF,TGTGCCAGTAGTGGCCCATTGGAATGGCGTGGCTACACCTTC
TRBV7-9,TRBJ2-2,NA,NA,CASSFVEGHVVDTGELFF,TGTGCCAGCAGCTTCGTGGAGGGACATGTCGTGGACACCGGGGAGCTGTTTTTT
TRBV28,TRBJ1-6,NA,NA,CASSREGLYNSPLHF,TGTGCCAGCAGTCGGGAGGGACTATATAATTCACCCCTCCACTTT
TRBV28,TRBJ1-5,NA,NA,CASSLRGGRYQPQHF,TGTGCCAGCAGTTTAAGGGGTGGGAGGTATCAGCCCCAGCATTTT
TRBV28,TRBJ1-5,NA,TRBD1,CATLKTGINQPQHF,TGTGCCACCCTTAAGACAGGGATCAATCAGCCCCAGCATTTT